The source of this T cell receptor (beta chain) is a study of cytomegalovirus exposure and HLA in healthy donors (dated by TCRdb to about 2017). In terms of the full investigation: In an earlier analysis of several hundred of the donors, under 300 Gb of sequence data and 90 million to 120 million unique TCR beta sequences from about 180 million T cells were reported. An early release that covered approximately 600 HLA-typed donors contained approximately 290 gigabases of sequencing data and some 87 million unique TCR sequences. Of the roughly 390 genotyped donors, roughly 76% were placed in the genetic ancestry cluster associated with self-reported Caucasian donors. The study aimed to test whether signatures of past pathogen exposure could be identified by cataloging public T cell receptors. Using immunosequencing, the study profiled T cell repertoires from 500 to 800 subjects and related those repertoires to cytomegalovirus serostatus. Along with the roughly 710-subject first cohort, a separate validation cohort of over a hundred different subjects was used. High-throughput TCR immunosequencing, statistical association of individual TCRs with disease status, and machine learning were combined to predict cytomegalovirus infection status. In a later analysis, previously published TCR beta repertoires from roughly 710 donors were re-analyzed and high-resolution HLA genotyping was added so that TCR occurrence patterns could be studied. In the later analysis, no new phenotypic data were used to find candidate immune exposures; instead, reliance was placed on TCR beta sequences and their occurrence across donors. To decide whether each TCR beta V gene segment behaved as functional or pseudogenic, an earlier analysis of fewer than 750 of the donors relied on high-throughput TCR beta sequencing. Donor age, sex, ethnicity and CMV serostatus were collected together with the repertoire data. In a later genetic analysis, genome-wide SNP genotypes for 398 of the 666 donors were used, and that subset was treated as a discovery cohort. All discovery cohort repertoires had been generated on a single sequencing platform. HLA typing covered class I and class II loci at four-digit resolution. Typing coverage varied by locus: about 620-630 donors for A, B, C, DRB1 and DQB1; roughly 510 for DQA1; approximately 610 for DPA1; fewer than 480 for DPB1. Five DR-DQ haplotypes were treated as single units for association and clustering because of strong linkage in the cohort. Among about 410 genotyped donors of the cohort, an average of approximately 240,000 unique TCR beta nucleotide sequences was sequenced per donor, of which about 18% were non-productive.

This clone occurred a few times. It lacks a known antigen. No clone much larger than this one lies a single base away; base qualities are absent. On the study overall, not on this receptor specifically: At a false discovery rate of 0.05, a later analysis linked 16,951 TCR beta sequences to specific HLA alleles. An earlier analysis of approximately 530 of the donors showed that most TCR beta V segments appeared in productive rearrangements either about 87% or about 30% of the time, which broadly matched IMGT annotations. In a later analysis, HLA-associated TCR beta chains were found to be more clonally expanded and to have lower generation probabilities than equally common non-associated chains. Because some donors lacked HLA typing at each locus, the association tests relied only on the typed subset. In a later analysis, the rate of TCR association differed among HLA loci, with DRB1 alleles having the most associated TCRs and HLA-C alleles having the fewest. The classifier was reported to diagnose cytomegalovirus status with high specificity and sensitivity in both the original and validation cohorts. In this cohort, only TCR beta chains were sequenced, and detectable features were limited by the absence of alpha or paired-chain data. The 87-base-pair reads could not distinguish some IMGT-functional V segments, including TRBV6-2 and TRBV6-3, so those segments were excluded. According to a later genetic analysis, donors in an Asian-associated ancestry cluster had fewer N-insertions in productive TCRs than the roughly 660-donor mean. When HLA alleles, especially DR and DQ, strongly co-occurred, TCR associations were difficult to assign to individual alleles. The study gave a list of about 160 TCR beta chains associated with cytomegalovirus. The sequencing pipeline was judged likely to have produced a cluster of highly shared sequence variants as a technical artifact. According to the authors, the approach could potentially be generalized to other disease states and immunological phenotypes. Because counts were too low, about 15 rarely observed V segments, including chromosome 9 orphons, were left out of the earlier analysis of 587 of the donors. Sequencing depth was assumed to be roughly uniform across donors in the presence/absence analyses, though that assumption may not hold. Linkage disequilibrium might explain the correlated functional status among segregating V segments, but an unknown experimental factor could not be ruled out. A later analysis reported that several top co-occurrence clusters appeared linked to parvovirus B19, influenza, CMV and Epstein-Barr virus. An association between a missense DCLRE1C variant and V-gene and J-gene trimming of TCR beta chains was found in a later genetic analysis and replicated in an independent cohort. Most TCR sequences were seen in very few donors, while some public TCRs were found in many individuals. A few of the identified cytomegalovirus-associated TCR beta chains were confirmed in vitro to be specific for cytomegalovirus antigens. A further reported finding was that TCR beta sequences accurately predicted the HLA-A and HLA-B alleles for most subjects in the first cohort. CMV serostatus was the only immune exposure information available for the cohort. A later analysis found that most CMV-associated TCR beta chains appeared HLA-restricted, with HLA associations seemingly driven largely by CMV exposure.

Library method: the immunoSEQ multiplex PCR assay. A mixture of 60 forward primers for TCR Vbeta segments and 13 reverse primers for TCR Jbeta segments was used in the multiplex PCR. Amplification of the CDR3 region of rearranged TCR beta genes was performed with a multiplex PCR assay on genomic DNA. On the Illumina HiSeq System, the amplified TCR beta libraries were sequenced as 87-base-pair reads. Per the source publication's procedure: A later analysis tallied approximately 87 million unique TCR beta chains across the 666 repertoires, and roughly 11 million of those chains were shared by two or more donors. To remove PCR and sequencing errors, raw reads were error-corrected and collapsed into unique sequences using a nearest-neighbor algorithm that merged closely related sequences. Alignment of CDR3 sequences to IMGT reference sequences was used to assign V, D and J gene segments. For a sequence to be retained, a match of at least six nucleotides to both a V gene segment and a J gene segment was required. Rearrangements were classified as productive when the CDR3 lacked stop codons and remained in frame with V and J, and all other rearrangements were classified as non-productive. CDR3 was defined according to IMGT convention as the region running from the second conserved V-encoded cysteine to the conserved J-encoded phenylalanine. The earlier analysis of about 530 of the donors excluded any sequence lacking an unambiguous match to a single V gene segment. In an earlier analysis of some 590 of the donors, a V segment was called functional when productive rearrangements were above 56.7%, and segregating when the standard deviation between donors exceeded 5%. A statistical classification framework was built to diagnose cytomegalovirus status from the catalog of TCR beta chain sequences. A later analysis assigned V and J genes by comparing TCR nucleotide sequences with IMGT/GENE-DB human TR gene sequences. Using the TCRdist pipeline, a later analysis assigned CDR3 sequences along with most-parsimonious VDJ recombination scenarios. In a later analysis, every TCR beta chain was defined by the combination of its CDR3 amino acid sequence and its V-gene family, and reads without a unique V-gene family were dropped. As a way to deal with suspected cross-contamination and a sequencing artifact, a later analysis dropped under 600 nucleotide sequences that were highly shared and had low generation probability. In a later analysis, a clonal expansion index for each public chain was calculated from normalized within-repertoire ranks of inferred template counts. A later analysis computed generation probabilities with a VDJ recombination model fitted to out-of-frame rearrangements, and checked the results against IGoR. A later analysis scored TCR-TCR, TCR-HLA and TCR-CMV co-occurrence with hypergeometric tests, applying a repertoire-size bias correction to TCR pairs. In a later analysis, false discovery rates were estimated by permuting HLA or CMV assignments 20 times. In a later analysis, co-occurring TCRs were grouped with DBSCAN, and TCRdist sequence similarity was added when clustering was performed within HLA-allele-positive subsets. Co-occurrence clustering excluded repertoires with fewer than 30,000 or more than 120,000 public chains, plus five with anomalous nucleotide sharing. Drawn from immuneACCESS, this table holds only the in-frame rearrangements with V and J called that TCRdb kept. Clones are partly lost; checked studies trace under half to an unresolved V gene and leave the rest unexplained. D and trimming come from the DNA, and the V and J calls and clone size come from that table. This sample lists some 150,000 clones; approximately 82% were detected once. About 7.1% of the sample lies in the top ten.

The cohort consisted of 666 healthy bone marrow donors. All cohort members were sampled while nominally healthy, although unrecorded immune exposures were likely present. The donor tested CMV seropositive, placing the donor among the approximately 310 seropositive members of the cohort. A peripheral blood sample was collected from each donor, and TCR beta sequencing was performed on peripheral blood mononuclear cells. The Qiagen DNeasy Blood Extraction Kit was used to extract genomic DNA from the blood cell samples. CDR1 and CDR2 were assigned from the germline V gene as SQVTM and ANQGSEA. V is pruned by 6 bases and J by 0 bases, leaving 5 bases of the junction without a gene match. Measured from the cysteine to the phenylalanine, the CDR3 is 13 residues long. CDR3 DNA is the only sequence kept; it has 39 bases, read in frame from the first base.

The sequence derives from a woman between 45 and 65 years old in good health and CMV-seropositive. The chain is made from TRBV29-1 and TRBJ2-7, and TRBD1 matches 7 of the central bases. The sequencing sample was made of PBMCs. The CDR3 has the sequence CSVTGTVSYEQYF. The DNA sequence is TGCAGCGTAACCGGGACAGTCTCCTACGAGCAGTACTTC.